The 4 T cell receptor beta chains listed next were all sequenced from one sample in a study of T-cell memory formation after mild COVID-19. TCRdb reprocessed the 5' RACE reads via MiXCR and lists one record per CDR3 protein. The sample includes some 150,000 distinct CDR3 sequences, 15% to 20% seen only once; the top ten take 2% to 2.5%. The specimen sequenced was PBMCs or a T cell subset sorted from them (not recorded which). The receptors here all came from an adult woman who had mild COVID-19 (a few samples of this study predate the infection). Cell type and time point are not known.

The chain carries TRBV12-3 or TRBV12-4 and TRBJ1-2; weak D call: TRBD1 (5 bases). Trimming shortened V by 5 bases and J by 2 bases, and 9 bases separated the two germline ends. The CDR3 totals 13 residues. In nucleotides, the CDR3 is TGTGCCAGCAGTACAGGACGGAACTATGGCTACACCTTC. It encodes CASSTGRNYGYTF.

This clonotype was seen only a few times. This chain joins TRBV20-1 and TRBJ1-1, with 10 nucleotides matching TRBD1. J lost 0 bases, V lost 5 bases, and 9 bases had no gene match. Germline CDR1 DFQATT, CDR2 SNEGSKA (reference sequence). The CDR3 consists of 16 residues. The CDR3 loop is CSADNRDRGLNTEAFF. Here the CDR3 DNA reads TGCAGTGCTGATAACCGGGACAGGGGATTGAACACTGAAGCTTTCTTT.

The chain carries TRBV7-9 and TRBJ2-1; D ambiguous. V was clipped by 1 base and J by 6 bases, with 7 bases between them. CDR1 and CDR2 (germline): SEHNR, FQNEAQ (reference sequence). The CDR3 is made up of 13 amino acids. The CDR3 DNA reads TGTGCCAGCAGCTTAGGAATCCGCAATGAGCAGTTCTTC. It specifies CASSLGIRNEQFF. Variable domain in full (rest from reference TRBV7-9 and TRBJ2-1): DTGVSQNPRHKITKRGQNVTFRCDPISEHNRLYWYRQTLGQGPEFLTYFQNEAQLEKSRLLSDRFSAERPKGSFSTLEIQRTEQGDSAMYLCASSLGIRNEQFFGPGTRLTVL.

The rearrangement uses TRBV19 and TRBJ2-7, with 9 positions matching TRBD1. Germline CDR1 is LNHDA and CDR2 is SQIVND (reference sequence). V dropped 9 bases and J dropped 2; count of bases not matched to a gene: 5. There are 13 residues in the CDR3. The CDR3 DNA reads as TGTGCCAGCCGGGACAGGGAAGCCTACGAGCAGTACTTC. This translates into CASRDREAYEQYF.